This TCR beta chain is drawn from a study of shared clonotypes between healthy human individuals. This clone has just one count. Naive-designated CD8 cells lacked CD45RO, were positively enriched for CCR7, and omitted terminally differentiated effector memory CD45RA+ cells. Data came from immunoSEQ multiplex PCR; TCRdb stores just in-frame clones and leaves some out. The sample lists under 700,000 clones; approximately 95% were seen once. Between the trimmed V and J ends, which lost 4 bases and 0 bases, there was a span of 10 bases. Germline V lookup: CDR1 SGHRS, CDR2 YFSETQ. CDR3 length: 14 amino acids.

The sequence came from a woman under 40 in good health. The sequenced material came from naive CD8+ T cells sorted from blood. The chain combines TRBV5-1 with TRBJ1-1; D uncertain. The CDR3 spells CASSPPDLNTEAFF. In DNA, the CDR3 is TGCGCCAGCAGCCCCCCAGACCTGAACACTGAAGCTTTCTTT. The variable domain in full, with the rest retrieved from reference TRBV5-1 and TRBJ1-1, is KAGVTQTPRYLIKTRGQQVTLSCSPISGHRSVSWYQQTPGQGLQFLFEYFSETQRNKGNFPGRFSGRQFSNSRSEMNVSTLELGDSALYLCASSPPDLNTEAFFGQGTRLTVV.